This TCR beta chain was captured by sequencing in a study of blood T cell repertoires in COVID-19. Assay: immunoSEQ multiplex PCR; the TCRdb copy retains only in-frame clones and omits some. The table includes about 120,000 clones, 65% to 90% detected once. Looked up from germline, CDR1 is LGHDT and CDR2 is YNNKEL (reference sequence). Trimming at V came to 0 bases and at J to 2 bases, leaving 6 bases not matched to a gene. The CDR3 contains 16 residues. This receptor was identified in a man older than 75 with acute or convalescent COVID-19. V usage is TRBV3-1 (or the pseudogene TRBV3-2) and J usage is TRBJ1-2, with TRBD1 matching 7 bases. The specimen sequenced was peripheral blood. For the CDR3, the DNA is TGTGCCAGCAGCCAAGAGAACATACAGGGGAACTATGGCTACACCTTC. Residues: CASSQENIQGNYGYTF.